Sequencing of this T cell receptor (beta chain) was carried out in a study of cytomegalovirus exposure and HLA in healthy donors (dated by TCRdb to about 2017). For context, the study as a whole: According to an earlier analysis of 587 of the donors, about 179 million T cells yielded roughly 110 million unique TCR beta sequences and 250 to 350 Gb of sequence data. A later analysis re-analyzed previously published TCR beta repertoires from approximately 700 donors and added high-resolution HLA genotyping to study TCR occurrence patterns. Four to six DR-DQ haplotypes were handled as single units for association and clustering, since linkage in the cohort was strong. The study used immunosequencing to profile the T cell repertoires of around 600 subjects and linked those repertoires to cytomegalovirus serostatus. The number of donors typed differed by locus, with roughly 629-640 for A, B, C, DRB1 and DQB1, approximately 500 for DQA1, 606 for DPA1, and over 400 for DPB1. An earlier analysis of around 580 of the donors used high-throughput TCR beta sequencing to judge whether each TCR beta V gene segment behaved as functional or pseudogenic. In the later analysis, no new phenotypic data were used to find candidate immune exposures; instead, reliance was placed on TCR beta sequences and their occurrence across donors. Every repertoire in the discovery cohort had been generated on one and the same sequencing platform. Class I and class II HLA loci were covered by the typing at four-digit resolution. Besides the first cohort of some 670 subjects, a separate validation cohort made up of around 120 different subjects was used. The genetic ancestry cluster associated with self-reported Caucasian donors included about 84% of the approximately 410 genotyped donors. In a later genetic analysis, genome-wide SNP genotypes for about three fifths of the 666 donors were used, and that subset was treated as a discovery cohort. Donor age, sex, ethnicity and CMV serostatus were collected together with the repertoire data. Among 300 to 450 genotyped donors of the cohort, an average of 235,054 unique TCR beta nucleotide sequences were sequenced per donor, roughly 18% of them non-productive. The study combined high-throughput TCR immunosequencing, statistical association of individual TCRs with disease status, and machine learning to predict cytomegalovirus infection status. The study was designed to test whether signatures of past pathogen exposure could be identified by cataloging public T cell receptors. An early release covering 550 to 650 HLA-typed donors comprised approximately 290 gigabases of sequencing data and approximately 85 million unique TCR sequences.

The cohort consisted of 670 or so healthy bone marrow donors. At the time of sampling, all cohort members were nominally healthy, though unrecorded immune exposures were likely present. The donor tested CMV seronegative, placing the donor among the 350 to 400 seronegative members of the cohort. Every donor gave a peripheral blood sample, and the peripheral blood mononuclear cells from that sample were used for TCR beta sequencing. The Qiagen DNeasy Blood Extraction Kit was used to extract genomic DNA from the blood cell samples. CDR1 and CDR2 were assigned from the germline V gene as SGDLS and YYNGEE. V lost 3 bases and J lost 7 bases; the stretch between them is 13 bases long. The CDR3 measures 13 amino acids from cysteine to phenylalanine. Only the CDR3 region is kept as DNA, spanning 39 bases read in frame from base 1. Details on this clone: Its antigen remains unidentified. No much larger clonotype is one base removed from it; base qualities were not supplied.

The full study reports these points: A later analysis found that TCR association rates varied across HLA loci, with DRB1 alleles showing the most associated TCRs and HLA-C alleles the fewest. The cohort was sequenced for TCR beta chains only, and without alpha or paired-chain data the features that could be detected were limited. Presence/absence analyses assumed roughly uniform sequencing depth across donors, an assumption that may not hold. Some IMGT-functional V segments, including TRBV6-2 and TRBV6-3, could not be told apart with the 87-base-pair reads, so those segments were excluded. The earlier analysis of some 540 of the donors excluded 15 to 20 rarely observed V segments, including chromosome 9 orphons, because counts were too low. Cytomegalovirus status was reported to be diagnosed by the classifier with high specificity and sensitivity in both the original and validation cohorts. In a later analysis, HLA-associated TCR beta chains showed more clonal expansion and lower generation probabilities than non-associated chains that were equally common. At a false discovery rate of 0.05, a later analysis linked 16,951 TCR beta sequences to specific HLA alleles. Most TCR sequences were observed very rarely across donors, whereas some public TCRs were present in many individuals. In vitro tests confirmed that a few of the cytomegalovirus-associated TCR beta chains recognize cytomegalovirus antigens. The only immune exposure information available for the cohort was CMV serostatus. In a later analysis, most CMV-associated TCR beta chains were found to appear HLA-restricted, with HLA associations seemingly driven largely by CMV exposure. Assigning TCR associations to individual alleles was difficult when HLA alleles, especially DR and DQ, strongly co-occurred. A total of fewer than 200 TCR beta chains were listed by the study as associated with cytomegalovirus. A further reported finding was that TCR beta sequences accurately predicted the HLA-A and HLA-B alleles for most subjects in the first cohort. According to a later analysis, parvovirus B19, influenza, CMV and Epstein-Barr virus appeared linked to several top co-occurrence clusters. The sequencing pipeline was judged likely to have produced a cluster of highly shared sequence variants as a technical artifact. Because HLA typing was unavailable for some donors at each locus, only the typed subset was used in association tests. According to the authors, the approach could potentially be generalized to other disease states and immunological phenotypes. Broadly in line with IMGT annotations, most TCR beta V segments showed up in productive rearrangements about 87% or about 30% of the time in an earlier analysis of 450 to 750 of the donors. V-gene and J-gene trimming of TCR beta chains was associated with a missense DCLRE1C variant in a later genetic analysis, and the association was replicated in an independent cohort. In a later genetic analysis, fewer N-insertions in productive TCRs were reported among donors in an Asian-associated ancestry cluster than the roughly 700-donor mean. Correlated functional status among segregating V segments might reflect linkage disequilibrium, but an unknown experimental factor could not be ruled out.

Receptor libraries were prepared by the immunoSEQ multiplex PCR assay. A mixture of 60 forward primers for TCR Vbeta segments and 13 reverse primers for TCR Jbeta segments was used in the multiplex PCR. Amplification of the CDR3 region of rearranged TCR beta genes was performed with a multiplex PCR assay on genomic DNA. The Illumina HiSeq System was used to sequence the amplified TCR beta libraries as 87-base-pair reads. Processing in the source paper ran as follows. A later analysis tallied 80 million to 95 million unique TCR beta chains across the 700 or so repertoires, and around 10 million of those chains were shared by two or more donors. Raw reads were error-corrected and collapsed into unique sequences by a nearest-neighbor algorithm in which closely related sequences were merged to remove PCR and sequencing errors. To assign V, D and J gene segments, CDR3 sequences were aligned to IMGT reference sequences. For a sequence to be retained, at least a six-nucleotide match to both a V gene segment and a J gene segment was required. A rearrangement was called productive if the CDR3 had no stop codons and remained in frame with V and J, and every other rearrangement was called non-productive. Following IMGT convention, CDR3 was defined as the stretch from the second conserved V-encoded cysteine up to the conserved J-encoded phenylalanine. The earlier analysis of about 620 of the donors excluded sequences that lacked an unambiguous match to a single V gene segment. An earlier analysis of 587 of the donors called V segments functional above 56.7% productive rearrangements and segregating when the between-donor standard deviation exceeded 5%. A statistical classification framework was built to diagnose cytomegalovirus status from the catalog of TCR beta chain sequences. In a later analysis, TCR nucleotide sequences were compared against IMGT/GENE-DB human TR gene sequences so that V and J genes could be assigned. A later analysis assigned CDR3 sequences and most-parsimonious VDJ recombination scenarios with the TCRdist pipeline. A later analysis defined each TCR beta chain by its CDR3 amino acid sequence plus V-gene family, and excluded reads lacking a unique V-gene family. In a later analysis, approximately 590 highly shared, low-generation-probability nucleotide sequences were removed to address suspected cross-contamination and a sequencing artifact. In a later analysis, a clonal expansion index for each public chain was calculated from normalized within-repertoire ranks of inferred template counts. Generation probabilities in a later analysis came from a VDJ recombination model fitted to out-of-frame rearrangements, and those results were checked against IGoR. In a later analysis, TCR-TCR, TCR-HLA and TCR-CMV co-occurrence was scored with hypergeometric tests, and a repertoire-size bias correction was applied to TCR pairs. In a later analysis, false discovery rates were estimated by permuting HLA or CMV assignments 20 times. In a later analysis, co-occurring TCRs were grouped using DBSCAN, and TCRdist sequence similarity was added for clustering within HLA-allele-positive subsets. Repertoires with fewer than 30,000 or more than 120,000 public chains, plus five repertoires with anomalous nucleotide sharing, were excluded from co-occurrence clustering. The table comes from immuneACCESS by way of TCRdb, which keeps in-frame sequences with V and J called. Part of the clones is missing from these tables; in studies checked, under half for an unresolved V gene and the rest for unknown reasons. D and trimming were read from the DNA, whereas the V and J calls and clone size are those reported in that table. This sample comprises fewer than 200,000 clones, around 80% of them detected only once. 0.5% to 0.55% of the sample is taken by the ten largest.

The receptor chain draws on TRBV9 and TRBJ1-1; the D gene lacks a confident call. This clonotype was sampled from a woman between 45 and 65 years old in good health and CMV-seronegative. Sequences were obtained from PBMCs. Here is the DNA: TGTGCCAGCAGCGAAAGGACTACGGGTGAAGCTTTCTTT. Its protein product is CASSERTTGEAFF.